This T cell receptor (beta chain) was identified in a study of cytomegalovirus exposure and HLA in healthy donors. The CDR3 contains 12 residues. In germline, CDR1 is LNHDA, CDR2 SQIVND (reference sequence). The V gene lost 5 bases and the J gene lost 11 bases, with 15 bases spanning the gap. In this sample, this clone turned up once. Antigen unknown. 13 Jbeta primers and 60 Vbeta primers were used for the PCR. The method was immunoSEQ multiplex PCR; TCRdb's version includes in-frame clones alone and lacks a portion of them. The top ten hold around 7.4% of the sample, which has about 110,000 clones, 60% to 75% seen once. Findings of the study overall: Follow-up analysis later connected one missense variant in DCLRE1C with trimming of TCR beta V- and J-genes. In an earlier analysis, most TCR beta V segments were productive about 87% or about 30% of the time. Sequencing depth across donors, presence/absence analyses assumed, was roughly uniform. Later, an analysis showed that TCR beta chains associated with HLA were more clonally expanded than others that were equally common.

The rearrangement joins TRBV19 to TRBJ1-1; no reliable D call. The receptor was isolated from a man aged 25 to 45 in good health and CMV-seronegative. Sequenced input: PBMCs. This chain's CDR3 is CASSVPGVKAFF. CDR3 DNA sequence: TGTGCCAGTAGTGTCCCCGGGGTGAAGGCTTTCTTT.